The clone carrying this T cell receptor (beta chain) was seen a single time. Germline lookup yields CDR1 GTSNPN and CDR2 SVGIG (reference sequence). V dropped 0 bases and J dropped 0 bases, with 5 bases sitting between them. CDR3 length: 13 amino acids. The data originate from a study of blood T cell repertoires in COVID-19. As for the study in general: The United States, Italy and Spain supplied acute and convalescent COVID-19 samples. The analysed material was cDNA or gDNA that came from T cells, B-cell-depleted T cells, or PBMCs.

In the original workflow: Amplification with reference gene primers provided the estimates of nucleated cell counts. Method: immunoSEQ multiplex PCR; TCRdb's copy keeps in-frame clones and lacks some. V and J calls plus clone size are reproduced from that table; the DNA served to infer D and trimming. Among about 190,000 clones listed, approximately 90% were seen once. This chain connects TRBV30 to TRBJ1-1; tentative D call: TRBD1 (5 bases). Sequenced material: peripheral blood. The receptor was derived from a man aged 25-45 years with acute or convalescent COVID-19. The CDR3 spells CAWSVQVNTEAFF. DNA of the CDR3: TGTGCCTGGAGTGTACAGGTGAACACTGAAGCTTTCTTT.